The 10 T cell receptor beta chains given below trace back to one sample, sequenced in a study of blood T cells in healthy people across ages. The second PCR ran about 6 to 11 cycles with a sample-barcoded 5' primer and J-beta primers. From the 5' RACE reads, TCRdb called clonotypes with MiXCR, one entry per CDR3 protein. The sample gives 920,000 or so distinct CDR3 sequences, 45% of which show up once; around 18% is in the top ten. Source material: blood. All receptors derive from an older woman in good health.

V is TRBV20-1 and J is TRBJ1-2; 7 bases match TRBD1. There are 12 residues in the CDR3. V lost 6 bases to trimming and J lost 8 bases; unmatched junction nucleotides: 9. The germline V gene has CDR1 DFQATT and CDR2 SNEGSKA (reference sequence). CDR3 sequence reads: CSAPRGAFGYTF. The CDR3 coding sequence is TGCAGTGCGCCCAGGGGGGCTTTCGGCTACACCTTC.

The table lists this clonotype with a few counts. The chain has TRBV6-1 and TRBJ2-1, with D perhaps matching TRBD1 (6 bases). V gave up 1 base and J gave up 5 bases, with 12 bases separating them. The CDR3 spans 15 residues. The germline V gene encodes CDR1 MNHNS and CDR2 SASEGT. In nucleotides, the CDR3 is TGTGCCAGCAGTGAAGGGACAGCGTCGGACAATGAGCAGTTCTTC. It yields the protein CASSEGTASDNEQFF.

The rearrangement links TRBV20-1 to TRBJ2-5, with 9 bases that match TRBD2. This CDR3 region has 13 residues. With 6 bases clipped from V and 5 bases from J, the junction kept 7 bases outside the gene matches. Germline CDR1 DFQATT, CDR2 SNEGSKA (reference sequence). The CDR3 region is CSAVAGVRETQYF. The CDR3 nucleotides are TGCAGTGCGGTAGCGGGAGTTAGGGAGACCCAGTACTTC.

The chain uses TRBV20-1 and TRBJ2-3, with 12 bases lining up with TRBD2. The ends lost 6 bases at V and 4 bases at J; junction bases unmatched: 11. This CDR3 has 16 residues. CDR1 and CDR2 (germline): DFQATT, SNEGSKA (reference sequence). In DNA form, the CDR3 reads TGCAGTGCAAATCCCTTGACTAGCGGGAGCGCAGATACGCAGTATTTT. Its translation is CSANPLTSGSADTQYF.

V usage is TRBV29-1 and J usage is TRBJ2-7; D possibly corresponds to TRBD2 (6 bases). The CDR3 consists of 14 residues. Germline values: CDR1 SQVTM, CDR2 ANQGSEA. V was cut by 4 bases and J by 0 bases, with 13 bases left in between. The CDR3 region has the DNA TGCAGCGTTGCGGGACTGACTACCTCCTACGAGCAGTACTTC. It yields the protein CSVAGLTTSYEQYF.

The CDR3 protein is CSVWEDSQETQYF. DNA of the CDR3: TGCAGCGTTTGGGAGGACAGTCAAGAGACCCAGTACTTC. V is TRBV29-1 and J is TRBJ2-5, with D possibly being TRBD1 or TRBD2 (6 bases each). The CDR3 extends over 13 amino acids. The germline gives CDR1 SQVTM, CDR2 ANQGSEA. V lost 5 bases, J lost 2 bases, and 12 bases lay in between.

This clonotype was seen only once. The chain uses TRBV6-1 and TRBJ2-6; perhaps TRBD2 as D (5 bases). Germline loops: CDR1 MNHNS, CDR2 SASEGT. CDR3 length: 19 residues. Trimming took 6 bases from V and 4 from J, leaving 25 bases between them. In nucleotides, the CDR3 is TGTGCCAGCAGCCCAGAGGCTTTGGGAGTTTACTCCGGGGCCAACGTCCTGACTTTC. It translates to CASSPEALGVYSGANVLTF.

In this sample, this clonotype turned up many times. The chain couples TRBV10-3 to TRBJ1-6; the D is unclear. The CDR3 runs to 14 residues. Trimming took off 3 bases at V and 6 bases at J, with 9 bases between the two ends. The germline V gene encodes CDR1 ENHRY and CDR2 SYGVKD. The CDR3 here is CAISEPELNSPLHF. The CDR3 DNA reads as TGTGCCATCAGTGAACCAGAACTTAATTCACCCCTCCACTTT.

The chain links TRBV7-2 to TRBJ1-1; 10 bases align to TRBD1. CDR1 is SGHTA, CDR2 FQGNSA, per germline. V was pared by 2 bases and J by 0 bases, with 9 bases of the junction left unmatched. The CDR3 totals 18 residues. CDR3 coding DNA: TGTGCCAGCAGCTTAAAAAGCCGGGACAGGGGAATGAACACTGAAGCTTTCTTT. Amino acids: CASSLKSRDRGMNTEAFF.

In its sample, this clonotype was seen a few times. CDR3 nucleotides: TGTGCCAGCAGTTCTACCGGGATTAACTATGGCTACACCTTC. As protein: CASSSTGINYGYTF. This chain links TRBV12-3 or TRBV12-4 with TRBJ1-2; no clear D gene. CDR3 length: 14 residues. Trimming cost V 4 bases and J 1 base, with 10 bases left between them.